This TCR beta chain stems from a study of shared clonotypes between healthy human individuals. As for the study in general: Researchers assigned three CD4 naive, three CD4 memory, two CD8 naive and one CD8 memory plate to each donor.

The assay was immunoSEQ multiplex PCR, and TCRdb's table has in-frame clones only and misses some. Here the sample spans some 2,500,000 clones, 85% to 95% being singletons. CDR1 and CDR2 from the germline V gene are SGHDT and YYEEEE. The CDR3 is made up of 16 amino acids. V shed 3 bases, J shed 4 bases, and the junction held 8 bases outside the gene matches. Sequenced: naive CD4+ T cells from PBMCs. Indicated subset: CD45RA+ positively selected. The gene calls are TRBV5-6 and TRBJ2-1; TRBD2 matches at 9 bases. The sequence was collected from a man between 18 and 35 years old in good health. Some clones in this sample may be carry-over from other donors' samples. CDR3 DNA sequence: TGTGCCAGCAGCTCCCGACCGGGACTAGCTTACAATGAGCAGTTCTTC. It yields the protein CASSSRPGLAYNEQFF.